The entry below describes one T cell receptor (beta chain). TCRdb keeps only in-frame clones here, not all; method: immunoSEQ multiplex PCR. There are 85,000 to 120,000 clones in the sample; more than 75% occur only once, and around 2% lies in the top ten. The CDR3 extends over 11 amino acids. Trimming removed 5 bases at V and 8 bases at J, with 9 bases between. The germline gives CDR1 SNHLY, CDR2 FYNNEI. This specimen belongs to a study of radiotherapy plus CTLA-4 blockade in lung cancer. For the study at large: Objective responses were observed in 18% of patients, and disease control was achieved by about 30%.

The TCR sequence derives from a human donor with non-small cell lung cancer that progressed on radiotherapy plus ipilimumab. Some clones in this sample may be carry-over from other donors' samples. The chain has TRBV2 and TRBJ1-2; unclear D gene. The sample consisted of peripheral blood, taken from a patient treated with radiotherapy plus ipilimumab. DNA of the CDR3: TGTGCCAGCAGTATAACAGAGGGCTACACCTTC. This sequence encodes CASSITEGYTF.